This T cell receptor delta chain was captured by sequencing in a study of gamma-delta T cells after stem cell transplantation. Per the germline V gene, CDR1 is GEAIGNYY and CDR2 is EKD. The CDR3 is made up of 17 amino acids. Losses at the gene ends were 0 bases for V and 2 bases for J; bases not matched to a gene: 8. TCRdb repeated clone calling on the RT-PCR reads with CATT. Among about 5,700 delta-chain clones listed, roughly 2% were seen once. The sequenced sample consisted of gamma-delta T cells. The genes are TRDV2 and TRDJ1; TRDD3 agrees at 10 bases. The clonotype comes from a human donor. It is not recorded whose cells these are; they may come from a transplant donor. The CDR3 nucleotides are TGTGCCTGTGACACCGTACTGGGGGATCCACCGACCGATAAACTCATCTTT. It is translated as CACDTVLGDPPTDKLIF.